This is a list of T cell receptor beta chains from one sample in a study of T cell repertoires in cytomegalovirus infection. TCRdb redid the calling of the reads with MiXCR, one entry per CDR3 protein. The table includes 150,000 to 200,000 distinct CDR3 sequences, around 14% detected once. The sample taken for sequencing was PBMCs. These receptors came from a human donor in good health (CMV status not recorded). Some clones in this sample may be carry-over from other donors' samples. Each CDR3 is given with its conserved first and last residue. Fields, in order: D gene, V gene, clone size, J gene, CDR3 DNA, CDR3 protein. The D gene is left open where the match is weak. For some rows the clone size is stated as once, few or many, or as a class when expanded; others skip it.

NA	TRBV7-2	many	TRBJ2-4	TGTGCCAGCAGCTTAGCGCAGACATCCCTAGCCAAAAACATTCAGTACTTC	CASSLAQTSLAKNIQYF
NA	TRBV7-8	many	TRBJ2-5	TGTGCCAGCAGCTTGACAACTTTGGGGGAGACCCAGTACTTC	CASSLTTLGETQYF
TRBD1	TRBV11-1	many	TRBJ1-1	TGTGCCAGCAGCCAGGGACAGGGGTTCTTGGAAATGAACACTGAAGCTTTCTTT	CASSQGQGFLEMNTEAFF
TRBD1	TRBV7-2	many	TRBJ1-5	TGTGCCAGCAGCCAAGACAGGGTGAGCGATCAGCCCCAGCATTTT	CASSQDRVSDQPQHF
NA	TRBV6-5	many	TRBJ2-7	TGTGCCAGCAGTTACTTAGGGAACGAGCAGTACTTC	CASSYLGNEQYF
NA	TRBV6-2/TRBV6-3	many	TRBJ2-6	TGTGCCAGCGGAACAGGGACTACTGGGGCCAACGTCCTGACTTTC	CASGTGTTGANVLTF
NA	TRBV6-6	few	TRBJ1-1	TGTGCCAGCAGTTATCACAGGGCGAACACTGAAGCTTTCTTT	CASSYHRANTEAFF
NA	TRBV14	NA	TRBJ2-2	TGTGCCAGCAGCCAAGTGTTAAACACCGGGGAGCTGTTTTTT	CASSQVLNTGELFF
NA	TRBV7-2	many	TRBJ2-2	TGTGCCAGCATGGGAGGAGTCTTTGACACCGGGGAGCTGTTTTTT	CASMGGVFDTGELFF
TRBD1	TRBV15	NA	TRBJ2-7	TGTGCCACCAGCAGCCTCCGGACAGGGTCCGAGCAGTACTTC	CATSSLRTGSEQYF
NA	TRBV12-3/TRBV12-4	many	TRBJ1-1	TGTGCCAGCAGTTTATCTCAGTGGATCACTGAAGCTTTCTTT	CASSLSQWITEAFF
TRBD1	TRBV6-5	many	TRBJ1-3	TGTGCCAGCAGTTACGAACAGGGGGCTTCTGGAAACACCATATATTTT	CASSYEQGASGNTIYF
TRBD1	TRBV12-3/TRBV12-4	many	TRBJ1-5	TGTGCCAGCAGTTTAGGACAGGGGGCGAGCAATCAGCCCCAGCATTTT	CASSLGQGASNQPQHF
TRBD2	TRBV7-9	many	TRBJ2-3	TGTGCCAGCAGCCGTGTAGCGGGATTAAGGACAGATACGCAGTATTTT	CASSRVAGLRTDTQYF
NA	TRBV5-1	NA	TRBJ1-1	TGCGCCAGCAGCTTGGAGGGAAATGAAGCTTTCTTT	CASSLEGNEAFF
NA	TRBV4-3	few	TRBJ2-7	TGCGCCAGCAGCCAAGTGGGGCTAGCTGAGCAGTACTTC	CASSQVGLAEQYF
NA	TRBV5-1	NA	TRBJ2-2	TGCGCCAGTCGTCTCCCACAGGAGAACACCGGGGAGCTGTTTTTT	CASRLPQENTGELFF
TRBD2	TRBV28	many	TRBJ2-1	TGTGCCAGCAGCTCGATCCTAGCGGGAGGGGGCAATGAGCAGTTCTTC	CASSSILAGGGNEQFF
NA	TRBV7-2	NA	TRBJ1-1	TGTGCCAGCAGCCCATACAGGGAAACAAACACTGAAGCTTTCTTT	CASSPYRETNTEAFF
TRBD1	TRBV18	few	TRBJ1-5	TGTGCCAGCTCACCACTCGGGACAGGAGATACTAGCAATCAGCCCCAGCATTTT	CASSPLGTGDTSNQPQHF
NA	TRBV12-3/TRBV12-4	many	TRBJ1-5	TGTGCCAGCGTGGGGGAGTTGGGCAATCAGCCCCAGCATTTT	CASVGELGNQPQHF
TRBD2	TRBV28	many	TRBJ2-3	TGTGCCAGCAGTTCCAGCGGGAGGGCCCGGGATACGCAGTATTTT	CASSSSGRARDTQYF
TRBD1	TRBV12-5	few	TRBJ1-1	TGTGCTAGTGGTCTCACAGGGGGCTTAAAGGCTTTCTTT	CASGLTGGLKAFF
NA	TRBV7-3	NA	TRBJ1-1	TGTGCCAGCAAAGCAGGGACGAATACTGAAGCTTTCTTT	CASKAGTNTEAFF
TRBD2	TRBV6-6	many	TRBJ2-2	TGTGCCAGCAGCTTCACGGGACTAGCCACCGGGGAGCTGTTTTTT	CASSFTGLATGELFF
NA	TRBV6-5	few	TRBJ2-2	TGTGCCAGCAGTTACTGGGGCGCGGAAACCGGGGAGCTGTTTTTT	CASSYWGAETGELFF
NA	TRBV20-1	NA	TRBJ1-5	TGCAGTGCTAGAGGGGCGGCCGGACAGCCCCAGCATTTT	CSARGAAGQPQHF
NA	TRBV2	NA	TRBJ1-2	TGTGCCAGCAGTGAAATTTTAAACTATGGCTACACCTTC	CASSEILNYGYTF
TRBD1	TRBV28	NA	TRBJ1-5	TGTGCCAGCAGTCCGTCCGGGACAGATAATCAGCAGCCGCATTTT	CASSPSGTDNQQPHF
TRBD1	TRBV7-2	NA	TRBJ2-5	TGTGCCAGCAGCAAAAATACAGGGACAGGGGGTGTGGAGACCCAGTACTTC	CASSKNTGTGGVETQYF
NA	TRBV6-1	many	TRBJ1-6	TGTGCCAGCAGTCTTAGGAGTTACTATAATTCACCCCTCCACTTT	CASSLRSYYNSPLHF
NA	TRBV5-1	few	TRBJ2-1	TGCGCCAGCAGCTCCCCGAAAGAGGGGCCGAACCGCAATGAGCAGTTCTTC	CASSSPKEGPNRNEQFF
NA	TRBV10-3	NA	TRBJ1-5	TGTGCCATCAGTGAGTCCAGACTCGATCAGCCCCAGCATTTT	CAISESRLDQPQHF
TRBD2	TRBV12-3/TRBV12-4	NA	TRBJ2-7	TGTGCCAGCAGAAAACCGGGACTAGGGTACGAGCAGTACTTC	CASRKPGLGYEQYF
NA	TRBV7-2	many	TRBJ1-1	TGTGCCAGCAGCTTAGATCCGTCAGGACAGAACACTGAAGCTTTCTTT	CASSLDPSGQNTEAFF
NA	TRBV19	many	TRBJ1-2	TGTGCCAGTAAAAGGGGGGTTTTGGCTGGCTACACCTTC	CASKRGVLAGYTF